This T cell receptor (beta chain) appears in the sequencing data of a study of blood T cell repertoires in COVID-19. Germline trimming cut 7 bases from V and 10 bases from J; bases unmatched to any gene: 11. The CDR3 runs to 14 residues. Germline lookup yields CDR1 LNHDA and CDR2 SQIVND (reference sequence). In the authors' methods: Reference gene primer amplification in the assay estimated nucleated cell counts. The table came from immunoSEQ multiplex PCR; TCRdb's copy has only in-frame clones and leaves some out. V, J and clone size are those of that table, while D and trimming were read from the DNA. The table records around 150,000 clones, 65% to 90% of them present only once.

The TCR sequence derives from a man aged 70 or older with acute or convalescent COVID-19. This sequence joins TRBV19 and TRBJ2-1; 9 positions agree with TRBD1. The sequenced sample was peripheral blood. The CDR3: CASTTGGLYGEQFF. In DNA form, the CDR3 reads TGTGCCAGTACGACAGGGGGTCTTTACGGGGAGCAGTTCTTC.